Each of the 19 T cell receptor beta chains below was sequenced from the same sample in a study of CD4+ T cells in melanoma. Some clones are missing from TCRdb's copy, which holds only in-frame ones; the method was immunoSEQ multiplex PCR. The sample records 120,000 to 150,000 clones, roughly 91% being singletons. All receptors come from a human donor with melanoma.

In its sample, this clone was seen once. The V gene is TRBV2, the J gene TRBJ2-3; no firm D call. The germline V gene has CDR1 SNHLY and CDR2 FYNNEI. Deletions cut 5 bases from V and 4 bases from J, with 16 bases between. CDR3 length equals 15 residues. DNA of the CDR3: TGTGCCAGCAGTTCCCAGGCACTTTCGGCAGATACGCAGTATTTT. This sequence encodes CASSSQALSADTQYF. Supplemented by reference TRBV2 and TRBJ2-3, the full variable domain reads EPEVTQTPSHQVTQMGQEVILRCVPISNHLYFYWYRQILGQKVEFLVSFYNNEISEKSEIFDDQFSVERPDGSNFTLKIRSTKLEDSAMYFCASSSQALSADTQYFGPGTRLTVL.

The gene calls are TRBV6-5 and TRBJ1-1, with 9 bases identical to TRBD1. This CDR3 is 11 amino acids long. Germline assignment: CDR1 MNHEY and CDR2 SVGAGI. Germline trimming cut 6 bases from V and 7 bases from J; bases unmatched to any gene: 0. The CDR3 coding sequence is TGTGCCAGCAGGGGACAGGGTGAAGCTTTCTTT. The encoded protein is CASRGQGEAFF.

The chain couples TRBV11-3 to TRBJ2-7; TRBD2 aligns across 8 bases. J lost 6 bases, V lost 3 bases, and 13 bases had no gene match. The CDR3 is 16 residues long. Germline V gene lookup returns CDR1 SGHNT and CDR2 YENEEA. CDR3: CASSLTIGTSGGEQYF. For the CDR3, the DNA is TGTGCCAGCAGCTTGACCATTGGGACTAGTGGCGGCGAGCAGTACTTC. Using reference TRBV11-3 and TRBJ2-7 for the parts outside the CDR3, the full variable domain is EAGVVQSPRYKIIEKKQPVAFWCNPISGHNTLYWYLQNLGQGPELLIRYENEEAVDDSQLPKDRFSAERLKGVDSTLKIQPAELGDSAVYLCASSLTIGTSGGEQYFGPGTRLTVT.

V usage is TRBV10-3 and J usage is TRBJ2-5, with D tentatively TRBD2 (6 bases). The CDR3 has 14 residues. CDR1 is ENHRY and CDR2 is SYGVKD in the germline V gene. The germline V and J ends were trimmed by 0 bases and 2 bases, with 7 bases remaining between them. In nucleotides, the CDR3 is TGTGCCATCAGTGAGTCGGGGGGACAAGAGACCCAGTACTTC. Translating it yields CAISESGGQETQYF.

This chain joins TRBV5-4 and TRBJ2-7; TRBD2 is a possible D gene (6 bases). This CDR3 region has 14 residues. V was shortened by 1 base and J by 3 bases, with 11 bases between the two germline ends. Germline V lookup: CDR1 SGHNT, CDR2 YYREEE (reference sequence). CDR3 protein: CASSLYGRLYEQYF. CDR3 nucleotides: TGTGCCAGCAGCTTGTATGGGAGGCTCTACGAGCAGTACTTC.

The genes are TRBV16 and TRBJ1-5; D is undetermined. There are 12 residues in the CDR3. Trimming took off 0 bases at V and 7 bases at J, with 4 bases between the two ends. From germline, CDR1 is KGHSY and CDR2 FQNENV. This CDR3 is CASSQSRQPQHF. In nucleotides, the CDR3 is TGTGCCAGCAGCCAATCCAGACAGCCCCAGCATTTT.

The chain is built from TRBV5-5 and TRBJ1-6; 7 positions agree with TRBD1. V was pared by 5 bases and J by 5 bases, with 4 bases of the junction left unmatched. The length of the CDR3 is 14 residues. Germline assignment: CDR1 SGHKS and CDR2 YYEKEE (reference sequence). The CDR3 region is CASSYGTDNSPLHF. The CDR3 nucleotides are TGTGCCAGCAGTTACGGGACAGATAATTCACCCCTCCACTTT.

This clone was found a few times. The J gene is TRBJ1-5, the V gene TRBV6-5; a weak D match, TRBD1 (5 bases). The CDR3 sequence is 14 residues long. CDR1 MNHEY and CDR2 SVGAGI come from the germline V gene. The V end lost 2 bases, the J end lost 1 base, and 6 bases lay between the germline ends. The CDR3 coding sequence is TGTGCCAGCAGTTACGGGGGGAGCAATCAGCCCCAGCATTTT. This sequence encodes CASSYGGSNQPQHF.

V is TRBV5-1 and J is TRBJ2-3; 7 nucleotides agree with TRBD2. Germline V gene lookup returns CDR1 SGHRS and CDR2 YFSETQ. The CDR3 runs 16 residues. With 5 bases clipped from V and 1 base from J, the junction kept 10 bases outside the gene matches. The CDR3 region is CASRSSVGGGTDTQYF. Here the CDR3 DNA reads TGCGCCAGCAGGTCCTCAGTGGGGGGGGGCACAGATACGCAGTATTTT.

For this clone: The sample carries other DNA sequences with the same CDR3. This CDR3 is CASRRTENTEAFF. The CDR3 coding sequence is TGTGCCAGCAGGAGGACGGAGAACACTGAAGCTTTCTTT. The rearrangement uses TRBV6-5 and TRBJ1-1, with D unclear. Deletions cut 6 bases from V and 1 base from J, with 9 bases between. Germline CDR1 is MNHEY and CDR2 is SVGAGI. The CDR3 has 13 residues.

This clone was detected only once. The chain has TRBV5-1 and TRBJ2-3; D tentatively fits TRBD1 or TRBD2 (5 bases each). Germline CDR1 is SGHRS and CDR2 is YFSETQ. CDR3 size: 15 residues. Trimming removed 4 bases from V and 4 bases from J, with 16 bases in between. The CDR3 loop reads CASSPRDPRADTQYF. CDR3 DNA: TGCGCCAGCAGCCCCAGGGACCCGCGGGCAGATACGCAGTATTTT.

The CDR3 protein is CASSLGSGGRMRTDTQYF. The CDR3 coding sequence is TGTGCCAGCAGCTTGGGGAGCGGGGGGCGAATGCGCACAGATACGCAGTATTTT. The chain has TRBV5-4 and TRBJ2-3, with TRBD2 matching over 9 bases. V shed 0 bases and J 1 base; nucleotides not matched to a gene: 9. The CDR3 totals 18 residues. Germline lookup yields CDR1 SGHNT and CDR2 YYREEE (reference sequence).

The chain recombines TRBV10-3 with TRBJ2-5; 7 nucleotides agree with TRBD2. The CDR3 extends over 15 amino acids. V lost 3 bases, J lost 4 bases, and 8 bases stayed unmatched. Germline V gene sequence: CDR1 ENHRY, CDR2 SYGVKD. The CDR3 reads CAISDSKRGGETQYF. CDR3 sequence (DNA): TGTGCCATCAGTGATTCCAAGCGGGGTGGAGAGACCCAGTACTTC.

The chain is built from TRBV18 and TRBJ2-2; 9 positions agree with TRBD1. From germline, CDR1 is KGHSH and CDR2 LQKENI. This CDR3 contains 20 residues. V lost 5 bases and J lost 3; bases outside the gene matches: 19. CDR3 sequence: CASSFSPRYSGQGHTGELFF. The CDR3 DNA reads TGTGCCAGCTCATTCTCGCCCCGATATTCGGGACAGGGACACACCGGGGAGCTGTTTTTT.

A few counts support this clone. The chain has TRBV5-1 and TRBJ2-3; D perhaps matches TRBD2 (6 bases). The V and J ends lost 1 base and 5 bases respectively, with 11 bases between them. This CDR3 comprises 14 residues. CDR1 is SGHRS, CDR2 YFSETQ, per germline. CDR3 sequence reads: CASSLTLAKDTQYF. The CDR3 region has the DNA TGCGCCAGCAGCTTGACGCTAGCGAAAGATACGCAGTATTTT.

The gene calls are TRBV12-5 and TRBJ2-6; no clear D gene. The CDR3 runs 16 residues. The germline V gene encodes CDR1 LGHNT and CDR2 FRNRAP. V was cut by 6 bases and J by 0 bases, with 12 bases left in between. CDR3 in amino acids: CASGPSYNSGANVLTF. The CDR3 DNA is TGTGCTAGTGGCCCCTCTTACAACTCTGGGGCCAACGTCCTGACTTTC. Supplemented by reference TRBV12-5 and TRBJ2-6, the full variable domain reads DARVTQTPRHKVTEMGQEVTMRCQPILGHNTVFWYRQTMMQGLELLAYFRNRAPLDDSGMPKDRFSAEMPDATLATLKIQPSEPRDSAVYFCASGPSYNSGANVLTFGAGSRLTVL.

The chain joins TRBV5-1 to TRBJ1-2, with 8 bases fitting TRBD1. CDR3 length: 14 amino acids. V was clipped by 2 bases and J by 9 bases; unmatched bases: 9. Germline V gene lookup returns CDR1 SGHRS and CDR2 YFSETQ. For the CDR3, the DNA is TGCGCCAGCAGCTTAACCCCGGGACAGGATCGCTACACCTTC. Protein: CASSLTPGQDRYTF. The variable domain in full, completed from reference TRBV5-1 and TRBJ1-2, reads KAGVTQTPRYLIKTRGQQVTLSCSPISGHRSVSWYQQTPGQGLQFLFEYFSETQRNKGNFPGRFSGRQFSNSRSEMNVSTLELGDSALYLCASSLTPGQDRYTFGSGTRLTVV.

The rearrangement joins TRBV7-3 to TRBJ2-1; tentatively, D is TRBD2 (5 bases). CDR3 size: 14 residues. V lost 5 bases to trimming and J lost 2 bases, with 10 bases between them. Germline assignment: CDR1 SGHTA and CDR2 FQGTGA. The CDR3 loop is CASSPTGTYNEQFF. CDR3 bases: TGTGCCAGCAGCCCCACGGGGACCTACAATGAGCAGTTCTTC.

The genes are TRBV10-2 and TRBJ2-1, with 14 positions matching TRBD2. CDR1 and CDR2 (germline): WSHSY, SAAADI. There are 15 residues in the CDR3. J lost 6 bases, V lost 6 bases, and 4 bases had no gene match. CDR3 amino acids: CASRGLAGAINEQFF. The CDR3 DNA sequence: TGCGCCAGCAGGGGACTAGCGGGGGCCATCAATGAGCAGTTCTTC.